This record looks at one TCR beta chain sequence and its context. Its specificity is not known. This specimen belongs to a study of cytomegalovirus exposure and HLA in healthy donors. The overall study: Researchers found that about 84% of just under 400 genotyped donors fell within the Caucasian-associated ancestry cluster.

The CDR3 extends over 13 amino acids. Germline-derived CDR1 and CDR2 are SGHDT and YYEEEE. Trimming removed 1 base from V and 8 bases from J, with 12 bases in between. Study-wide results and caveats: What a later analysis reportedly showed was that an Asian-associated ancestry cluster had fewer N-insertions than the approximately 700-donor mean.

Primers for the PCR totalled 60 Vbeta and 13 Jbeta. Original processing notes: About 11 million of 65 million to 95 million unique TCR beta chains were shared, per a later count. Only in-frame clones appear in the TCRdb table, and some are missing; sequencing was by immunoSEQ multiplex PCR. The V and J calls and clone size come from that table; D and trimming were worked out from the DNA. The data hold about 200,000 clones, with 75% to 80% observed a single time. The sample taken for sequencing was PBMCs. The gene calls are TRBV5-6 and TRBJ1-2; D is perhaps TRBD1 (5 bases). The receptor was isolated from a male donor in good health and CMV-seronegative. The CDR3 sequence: CASSLQGAPGYTF. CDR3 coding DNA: TGTGCCAGCAGCTTGCAAGGGGCGCCGGGCTACACCTTC.